The T cell receptor beta chain under discussion was sequenced for a study of tumor-infiltrating lymphocytes in primary liver carcinoma. Background on the study: These patients were men and women whose ages were 30 to 69 years.

With regard to this clonotype: Its antigen is undetermined.

This CDR3 spans 14 amino acids. The V gene lost 1 base and the J gene lost 4 bases, with 8 bases spanning the gap. Germline CDR1 is MNHNS and CDR2 is SASEGT. Extraction also yielded germline DNA, while blood RNA was obtained from unsorted whole blood. Study findings and constraints: Without sorting, CD4+ versus CD8+ T cell repertoires were not compared.

With a constant-region primer, TCR beta cDNA was made from approximately 500 ng of total RNA. Sequencing libraries for TCR beta derived from three nested multiplex PCR rounds that used slightly modified ARM-PCR. Running 9 to 11 cycles apiece, the first two PCR rounds relied on TRBV1-TRBV30 forward primers together with a C-beta reverse primer. TCRdb itself ran the multiplex PCR reads through MiXCR, one entry per CDR3 protein. The sample records 310,000 or so distinct CDR3 sequences, around 50% being singletons. This clonotype was sampled from a woman aged 25-40 years with primary liver carcinoma and hepatitis B virus infection. Sequenced: peripheral blood. This sequence joins TRBV6-1 and TRBJ2-1; no clear D gene. Written as DNA, the CDR3 is TGTGCCAGCAGTGAAGTGCGGTGGTACAATGAGCAGTTCTTC. It is translated as CASSEVRWYNEQFF.